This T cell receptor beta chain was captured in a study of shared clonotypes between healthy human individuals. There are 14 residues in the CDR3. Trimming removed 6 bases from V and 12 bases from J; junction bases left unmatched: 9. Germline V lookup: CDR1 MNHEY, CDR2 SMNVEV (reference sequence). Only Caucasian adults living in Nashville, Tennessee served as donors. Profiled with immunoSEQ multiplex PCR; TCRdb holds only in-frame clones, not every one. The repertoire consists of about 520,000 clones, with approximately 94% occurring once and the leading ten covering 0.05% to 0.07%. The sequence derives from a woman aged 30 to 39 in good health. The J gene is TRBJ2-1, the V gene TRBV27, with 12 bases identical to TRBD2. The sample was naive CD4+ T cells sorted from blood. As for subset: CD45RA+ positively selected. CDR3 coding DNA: TGTGCCAGCAGGAGGACTAGCGGGGTCATTTTGCAGTTCTTC. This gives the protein CASRRTSGVILQFF.